The text below deals with one T cell receptor beta chain. The antigen it recognizes is unknown. Qualities for individual bases were not recorded, and no much larger clone is one base off. The sample belongs to a study of blood T cells in healthy people across ages (dated by TCRdb to between 2014 and 2017). Notes on the research overall: In model experiments, roughly one uniquely barcoded TCR beta cDNA molecule per two T cells was captured by template switching. The donors were split into four age groups: young (average around 16 years), middle-aged (roughly 40), aged (roughly 65) and long-lived (roughly 80). Using the same blood draw, the study looked at two additional independent replicas of 1 million unique cDNA reads for two donors, one aged 18 to 30 and the other aged 80 or older. The study measured age-related changes in TCR beta repertoire diversity using deep sequencing normalized with unique cDNA molecular identifiers. Donors of different ages were randomly distributed across sequencing lanes to avoid experimental bias. Points the paper makes about the study in general: A strong correlation was found between observed TCR beta diversity and the percentage of naive T cells measured by flow cytometry. Total diversity estimates from one million sequenced T cells were considered lower bounds and underestimates. Because profiling used bulk unsorted PBMCs, naive and antigen-experienced compartments could not be compared conclusively. Compared with the aged group, the long-lived group had more naive CD4+ T cells, fewer expanded clones and increased TCR diversity, suggesting age selection. Because the CMV infection status of the donors was unknown, age-related changes in expanded clonotypes may potentially have been confounded. Observed TCR beta diversity per million T cells fell roughly linearly with age, and a significant reduction was already apparent by age roughly 40.

The method behind the library was 5' RACE. Reads for this sample came from an Illumina HiSeq 2500. A second PCR of about 6 to 11 cycles was performed with a sample-barcoded 5' primer and a J-beta primer mix. A unique molecular identifier was introduced onto each TCR beta cDNA molecule by a template-switch 5' adaptor carrying 12 random nucleotides. At least 2.5 million CDR3-containing paired-end reads were obtained from each sample. First-strand cDNA was synthesized from all RNA with the Mint cDNA synthesis kit, primed by a TRBC-specific oligonucleotide. After uracil-DNA glycosylase treatment, a first 18-cycle PCR used universal primers M1SS and BC2_uni_R on all cDNA. The study's own analysis went as follows. For normalization, 1 million high-quality reads, each with a distinct molecular identifier, were randomly selected from each sample. Reads with shared molecular identifiers were discarded instead of being binned into consensus sequences. CDR3 identification, clonotype clustering and error correction used MiTCR with a Q25 quality threshold and the strictest error-elimination algorithm. A nonparametric unseen species model using Euler transformation provided a lower-bound estimate of total TCR beta diversity. Using fastp at Q25 and MiXCR, TCRdb reprocessed the public reads and kept productive beta chains. Entries are consolidated by CDR3 protein sequence, retaining the most common genes and DNA. The V and J calls and clone size are TCRdb's, not the authors'. Present in this sample are approximately 1.5 million distinct CDR3 sequences, about 31% of which were seen just once. Together, the top ten hold roughly 12% of the sample.

Spanning cysteine to phenylalanine, the CDR3 consists of 19 amino acids. Only the CDR3 DNA stays, 57 bases, in frame from base 1. The germline V gene supplies CDR1 SGHAT and CDR2 FQNNGV. V is pared back by 1 base and J by 4 bases, with 20 bases lying between the germline termini. Systemically healthy Caucasian individuals from Russia, some 36 in total and aged roughly 6 to 90 years, were included as donors. Each donor gave around 9.8 milliliters of peripheral blood, collected into EDTA-treated Vacutainer tubes. Ficoll-Paque density-gradient centrifugation was used to isolate PBMCs, with at least 6.5 million per sample. Total RNA was extracted from PBMCs with Trizol reagent, with at least 6 micrograms obtained per sample. For every donor, an aliquot of PBMCs went through flow cytometry to measure the percentages of naive CD45RAhigh/CD27high T cells.

This chain is built from TRBV11-2 and TRBJ2-6, with the identity of the D gene unclear. This clonotype was sampled from a woman between 25 and 40 years old in good health. The sequenced sample was blood. For the CDR3, the sequence is CASSLGSGRSPIGANVLTF. The sequenced DNA: TGTGCCAGCAGCTTAGGTTCGGGCAGGAGTCCTATAGGGGCCAACGTCCTGACTTTC.